This TCR beta chain was obtained from a study of beta chain features in type 1 diabetes. Study-level points and caveats: Overrepresentation of cells with high TCR expression could result from cDNA sequencing. The study found moderately but significantly shorter TCRB CDR3s in all four CD4+ subsets of Type 1 diabetes patients. VDJ junctions from type 1 diabetes patients carried fewer insertions and larger deletions.

As for this clone: Its antigen is unidentified.

Trimming shortened V by 8 bases and J by 5 bases, and 9 bases separated the two germline ends. CDR3 length equals 11 residues. Germline V gene data show CDR1 as SEHNR and CDR2 as FQNEAQ (reference sequence). Expressed TCRB transcripts were sequenced because the isolated RNA had all been reverse transcribed beforehand. This table comes from immunoSEQ multiplex PCR, and its TCRdb copy is limited to in-frame clones, with some not included. The sample lists 40,000 to 45,000 clones; roughly 56% were seen once. The V call is TRBV7-9, the J call TRBJ1-2; D call uncertain. The sequenced sample was Tregs from blood. The TCR originated in a woman younger than 30 in good health. The CDR3 loop is CASGGRYGYTF. The CDR3 region has the DNA TGTGCCAGCGGCGGGAGGTATGGCTACACCTTC. The whole variable domain, filled in from reference TRBV7-9 and TRBJ1-2, reads DTGVSQNPRHKITKRGQNVTFRCDPISEHNRLYWYRQTLGQGPEFLTYFQNEAQLEKSRLLSDRFSAERPKGSFSTLEIQRTEQGDSAMYLCASGGRYGYTFGSGTRLTVV.